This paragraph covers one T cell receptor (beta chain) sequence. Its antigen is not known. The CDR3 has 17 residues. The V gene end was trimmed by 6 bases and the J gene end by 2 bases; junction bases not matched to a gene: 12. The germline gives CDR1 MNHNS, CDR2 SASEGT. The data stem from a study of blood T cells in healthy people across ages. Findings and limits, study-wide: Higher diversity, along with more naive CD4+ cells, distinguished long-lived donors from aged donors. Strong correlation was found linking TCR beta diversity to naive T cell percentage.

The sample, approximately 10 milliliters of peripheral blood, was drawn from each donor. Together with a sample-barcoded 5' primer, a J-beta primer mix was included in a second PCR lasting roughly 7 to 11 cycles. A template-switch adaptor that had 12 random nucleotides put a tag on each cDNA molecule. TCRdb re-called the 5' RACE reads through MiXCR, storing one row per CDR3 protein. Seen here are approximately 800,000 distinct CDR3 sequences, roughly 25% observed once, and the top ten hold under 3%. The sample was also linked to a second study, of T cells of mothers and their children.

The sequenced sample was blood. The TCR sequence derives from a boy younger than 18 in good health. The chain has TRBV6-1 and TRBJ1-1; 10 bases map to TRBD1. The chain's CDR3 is CASSDRGLGWVNTEAFF. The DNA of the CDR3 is TGTGCCAGCAGCGACAGGGGGCTTGGGTGGGTAAACACTGAAGCTTTCTTT.